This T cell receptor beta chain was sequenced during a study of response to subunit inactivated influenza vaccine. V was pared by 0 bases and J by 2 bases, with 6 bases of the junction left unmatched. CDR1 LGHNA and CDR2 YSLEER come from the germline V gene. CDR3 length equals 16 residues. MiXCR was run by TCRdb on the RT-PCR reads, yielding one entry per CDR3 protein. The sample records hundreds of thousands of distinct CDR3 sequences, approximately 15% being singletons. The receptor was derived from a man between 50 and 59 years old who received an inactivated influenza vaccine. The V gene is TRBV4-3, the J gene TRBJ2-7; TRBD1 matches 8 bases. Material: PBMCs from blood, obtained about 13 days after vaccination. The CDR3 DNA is TGCGCCAGCAGCCAAGATAGGACAGGGACAGCCTACGAGCAGTACTTC. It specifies CASSQDRTGTAYEQYF.